This T cell receptor (beta chain) was captured in a study of spatial heterogeneity in lung cancer. Study overall: Each time, sequencing found more beta-chain sequences than alpha-chain sequences. Study-level findings and limits: More often at tumor resection than at routine follow-up, ubiquitous expanded tumor TCRs were detected in the blood.

This clonotype has ten or more counts. What it recognizes is unknown. TCR cDNA molecules were tagged individually, and each one carried a unique molecular identifier. TCRdb reprocessed the 5' RACE reads with MiXCR, giving one entry per CDR3 protein. The sample holds around 87,000 distinct CDR3 sequences; roughly 12% are singletons and the top ten take roughly 41%. Time point given: sample taken at primary tumor resection. The input material, whole RNA from tumor, nontumor lung or frozen PBMC, was sequenced unsorted. Samples were obtained from more than 70 donors, all untreated early-stage non-small cell lung cancer patients. Germline V CDR1 and CDR2: DFQATT, SNEGSKA (reference sequence). Between the trimmed V and J ends, which lost 4 bases and 8 bases, there was a span of 12 bases. The CDR3 contains 12 residues.

This specimen consisted of PBMCs, obtained at surgery. This TCR derives from a male donor with early-stage non-small cell lung cancer. This chain connects TRBV20-1 to TRBJ2-1; D is uncertain. The CDR3 protein is CSAILWDDEQFF. The CDR3 coding sequence is TGCAGTGCTATATTATGGGATGATGAGCAGTTCTTC.